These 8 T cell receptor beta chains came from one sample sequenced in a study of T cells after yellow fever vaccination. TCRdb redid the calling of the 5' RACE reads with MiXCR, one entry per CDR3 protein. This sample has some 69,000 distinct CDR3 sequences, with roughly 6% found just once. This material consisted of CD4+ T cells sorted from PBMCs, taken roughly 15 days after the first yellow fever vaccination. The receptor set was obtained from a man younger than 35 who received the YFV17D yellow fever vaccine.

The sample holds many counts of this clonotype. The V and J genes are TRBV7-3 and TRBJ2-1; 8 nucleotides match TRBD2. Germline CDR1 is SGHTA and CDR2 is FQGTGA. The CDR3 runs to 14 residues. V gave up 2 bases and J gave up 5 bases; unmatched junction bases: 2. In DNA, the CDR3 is TGTGCCAGCAGCTTAGTAGCGGGAAACAATGAGCAGTTCTTC. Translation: CASSLVAGNNEQFF. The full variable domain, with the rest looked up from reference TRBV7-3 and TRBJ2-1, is GAGVSQTPSNKVTEKGKYVELRCDPISGHTALYWYRQSLGQGPEFLIYFQGTGAADDSGLPNDRFFAVRPEGSVSTLKIQRTERGDSAVYLCASSLVAGNNEQFFGPGTRLTVL.

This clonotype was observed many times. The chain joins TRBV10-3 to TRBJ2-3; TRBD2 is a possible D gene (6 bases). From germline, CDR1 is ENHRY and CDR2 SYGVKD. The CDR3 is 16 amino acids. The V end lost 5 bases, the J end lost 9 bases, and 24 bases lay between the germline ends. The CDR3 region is CAISLRSGRPAGTQYF. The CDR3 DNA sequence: TGTGCCATCAGTCTCCGCAGCGGGCGGCCCGCAGGAACGCAGTATTTT.

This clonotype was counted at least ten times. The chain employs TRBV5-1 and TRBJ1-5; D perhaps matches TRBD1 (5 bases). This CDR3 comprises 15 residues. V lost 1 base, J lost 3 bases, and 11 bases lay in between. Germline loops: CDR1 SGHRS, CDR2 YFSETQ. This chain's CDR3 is CASSLSGNNNQPQHF. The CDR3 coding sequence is TGCGCCAGCAGCTTGTCAGGGAATAACAATCAGCCCCAGCATTTT.

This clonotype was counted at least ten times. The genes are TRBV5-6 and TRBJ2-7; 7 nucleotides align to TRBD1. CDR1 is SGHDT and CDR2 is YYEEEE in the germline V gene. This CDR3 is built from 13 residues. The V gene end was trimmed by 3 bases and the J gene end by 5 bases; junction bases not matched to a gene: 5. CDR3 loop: CASSYRGVDEQYF. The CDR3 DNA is TGTGCCAGCAGCTACAGGGGCGTGGACGAGCAGTACTTC.

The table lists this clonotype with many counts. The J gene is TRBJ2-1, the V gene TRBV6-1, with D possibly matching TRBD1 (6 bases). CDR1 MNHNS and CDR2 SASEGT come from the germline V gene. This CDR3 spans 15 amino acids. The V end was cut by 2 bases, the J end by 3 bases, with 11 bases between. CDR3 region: CASSEPGTIYNEQFF. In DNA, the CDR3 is TGTGCCAGCAGTGAACCCGGGACAATCTACAATGAGCAGTTCTTC.

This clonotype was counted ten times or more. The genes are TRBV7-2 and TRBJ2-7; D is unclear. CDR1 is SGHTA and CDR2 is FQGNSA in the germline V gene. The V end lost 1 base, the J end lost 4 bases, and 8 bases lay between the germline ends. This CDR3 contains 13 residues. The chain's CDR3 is CASSLDLKYEQYF. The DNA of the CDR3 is TGTGCCAGCAGCTTAGATCTTAAATACGAGCAGTACTTC.

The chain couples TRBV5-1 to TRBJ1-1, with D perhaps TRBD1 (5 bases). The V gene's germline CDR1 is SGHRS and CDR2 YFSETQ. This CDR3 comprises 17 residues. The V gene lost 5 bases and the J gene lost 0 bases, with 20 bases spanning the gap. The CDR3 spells CASSSRHLQGMNTEAFF. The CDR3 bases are TGCGCCAGCAGTTCTAGGCACCTTCAGGGAATGAACACTGAAGCTTTCTTT.

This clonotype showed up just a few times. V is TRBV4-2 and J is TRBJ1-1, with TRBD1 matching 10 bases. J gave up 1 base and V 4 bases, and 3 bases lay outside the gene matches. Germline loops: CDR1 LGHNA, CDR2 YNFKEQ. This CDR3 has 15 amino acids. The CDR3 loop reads CASSRGQGGNTEAFF. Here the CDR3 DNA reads TGTGCCAGCAGCCGCGGACAGGGGGGGAACACTGAAGCTTTCTTT.